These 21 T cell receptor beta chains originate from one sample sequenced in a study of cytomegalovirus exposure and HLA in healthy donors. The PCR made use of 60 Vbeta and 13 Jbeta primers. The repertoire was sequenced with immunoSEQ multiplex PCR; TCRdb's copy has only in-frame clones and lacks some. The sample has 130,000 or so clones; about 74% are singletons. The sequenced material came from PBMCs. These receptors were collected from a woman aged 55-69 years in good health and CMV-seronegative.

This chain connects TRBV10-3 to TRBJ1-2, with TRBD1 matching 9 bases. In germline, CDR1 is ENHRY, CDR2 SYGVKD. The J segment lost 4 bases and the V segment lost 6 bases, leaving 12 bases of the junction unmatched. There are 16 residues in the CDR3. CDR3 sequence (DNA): TGTGCCATCAGCCTAGGGGGGGACAGGGTATCCTATGGCTACACCTTC. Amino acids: CAISLGGDRVSYGYTF.

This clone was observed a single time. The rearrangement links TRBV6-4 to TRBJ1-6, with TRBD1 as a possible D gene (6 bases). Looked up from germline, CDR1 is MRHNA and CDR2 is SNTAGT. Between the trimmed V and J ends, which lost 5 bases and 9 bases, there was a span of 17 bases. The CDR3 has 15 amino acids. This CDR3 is CASSLQGEGGSPLHF. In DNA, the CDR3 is TGTGCCAGCAGTCTACAGGGAGAAGGTGGTTCACCCCTCCACTTT.

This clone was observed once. The CDR3 bases are TGCAGCGGTACCGGGACTAGCGGTATCCAAGAGACCCAGTACTTC. This translates into CSGTGTSGIQETQYF. J is TRBJ2-5 and V is TRBV29-1; TRBD2 matches 11 bases. The germline CDR1 and CDR2 sequences are SQVTM and ANQGSEA. Trimming at V came to 7 bases and at J to 1 base, leaving 8 bases not matched to a gene. The CDR3 runs to 15 residues.

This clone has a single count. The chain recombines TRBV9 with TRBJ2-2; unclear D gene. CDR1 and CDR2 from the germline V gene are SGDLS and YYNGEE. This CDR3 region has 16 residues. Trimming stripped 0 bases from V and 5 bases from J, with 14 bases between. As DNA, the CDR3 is TGTGCCAGCAGCGTAGGTGGTCTAGACGCTACCGGGGAGCTGTTTTTT. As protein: CASSVGGLDATGELFF.

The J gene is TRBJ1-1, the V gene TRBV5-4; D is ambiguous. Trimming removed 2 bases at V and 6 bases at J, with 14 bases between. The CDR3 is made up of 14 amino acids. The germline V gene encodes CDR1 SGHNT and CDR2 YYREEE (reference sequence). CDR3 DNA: TGTGCCAGCAGCTTAACAGCAGGTCACCCTGAAGCTTTCTTT. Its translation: CASSLTAGHPEAFF.

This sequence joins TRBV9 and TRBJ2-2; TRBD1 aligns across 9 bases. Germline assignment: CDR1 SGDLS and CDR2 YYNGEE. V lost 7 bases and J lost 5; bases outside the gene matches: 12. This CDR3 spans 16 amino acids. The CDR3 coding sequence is TGTGCCAGCGCCGGGACAGGGTTATCGAGTACCGGGGAGCTGTTTTTT. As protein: CASAGTGLSSTGELFF. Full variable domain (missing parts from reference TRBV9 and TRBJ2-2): DSGVTQTPKHLITATGQRVTLRCSPRSGDLSVYWYQQSLDQGLQFLIQYYNGEERAKGNILERFSAQQFPDLHSELNLSSLELGDSALYFCASAGTGLSSTGELFFGEGSRLTVL.

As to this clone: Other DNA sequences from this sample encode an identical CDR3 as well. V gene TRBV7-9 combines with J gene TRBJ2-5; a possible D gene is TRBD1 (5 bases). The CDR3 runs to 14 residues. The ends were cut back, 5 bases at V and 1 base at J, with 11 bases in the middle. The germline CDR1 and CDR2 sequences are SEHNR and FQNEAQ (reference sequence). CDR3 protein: CASSPQGFQETQYF. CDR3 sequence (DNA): TGTGCCAGCAGCCCCCAGGGCTTCCAAGAGACCCAGTACTTC.

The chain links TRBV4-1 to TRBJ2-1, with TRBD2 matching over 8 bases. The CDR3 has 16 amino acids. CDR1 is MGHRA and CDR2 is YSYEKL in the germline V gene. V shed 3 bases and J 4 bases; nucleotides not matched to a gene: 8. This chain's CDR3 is CASSQATSVGYNEQFF. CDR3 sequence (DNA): TGCGCCAGCAGCCAGGCGACTAGCGTGGGATACAATGAGCAGTTCTTC.

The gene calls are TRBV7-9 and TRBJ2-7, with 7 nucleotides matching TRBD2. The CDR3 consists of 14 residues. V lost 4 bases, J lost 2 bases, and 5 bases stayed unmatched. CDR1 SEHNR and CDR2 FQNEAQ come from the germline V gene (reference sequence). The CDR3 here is CASSSSGGAYEQYF. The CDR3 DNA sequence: TGTGCCAGCAGCTCTTCTGGGGGGGCCTACGAGCAGTACTTC.

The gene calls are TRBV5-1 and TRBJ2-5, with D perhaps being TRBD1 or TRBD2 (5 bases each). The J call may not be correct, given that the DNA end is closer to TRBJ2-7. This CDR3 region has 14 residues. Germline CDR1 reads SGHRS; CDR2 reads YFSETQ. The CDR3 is CASSLEDSGGEQYF. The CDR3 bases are TGCGCCAGCAGCTTGGAGGATTCTGGGGGCGAGCAGTACTTC.

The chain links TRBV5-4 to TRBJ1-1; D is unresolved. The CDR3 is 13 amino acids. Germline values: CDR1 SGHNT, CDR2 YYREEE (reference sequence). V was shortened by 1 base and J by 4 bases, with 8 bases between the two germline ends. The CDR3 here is CASSLSLSTEAFF. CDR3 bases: TGTGCCAGCAGCTTGAGTCTCAGCACTGAAGCTTTCTTT. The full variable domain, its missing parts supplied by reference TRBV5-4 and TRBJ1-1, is ETGVTQSPTHLIKTRGQQVTLRCSSQSGHNTVSWYQQALGQGPQFIFQYYREEENGRGNFPPRFSGLQFPNYSSELNVNALELDDSALYLCASSLSLSTEAFFGQGTRLTVV.

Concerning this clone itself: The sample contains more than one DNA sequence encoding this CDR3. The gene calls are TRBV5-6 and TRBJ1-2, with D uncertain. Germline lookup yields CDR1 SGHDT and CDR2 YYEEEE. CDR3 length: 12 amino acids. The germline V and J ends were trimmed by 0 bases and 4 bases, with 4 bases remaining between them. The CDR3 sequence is CASSLDSYGYTF. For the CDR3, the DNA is TGTGCCAGCAGCTTGGACAGCTATGGCTACACCTTC.

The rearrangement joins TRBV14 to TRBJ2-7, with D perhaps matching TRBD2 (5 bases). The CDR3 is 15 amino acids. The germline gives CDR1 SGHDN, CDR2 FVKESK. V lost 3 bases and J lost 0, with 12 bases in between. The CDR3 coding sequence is TGTGCCAGCAGCCACGGCGGGTATAGCTCCTACGAGCAGTACTTC. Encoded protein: CASSHGGYSSYEQYF.

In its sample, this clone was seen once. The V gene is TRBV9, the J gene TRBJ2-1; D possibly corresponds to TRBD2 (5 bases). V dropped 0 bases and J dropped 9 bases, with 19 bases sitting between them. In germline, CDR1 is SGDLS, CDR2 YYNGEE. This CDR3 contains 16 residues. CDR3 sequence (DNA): TGTGCCAGCAGCGTAGTGGCAGCGGCTGGTTTGGGTGAGCAGTTCTTC. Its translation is CASSVVAAAGLGEQFF.

This CDR3 reads CATGAGGEYNEQFF. Here the CDR3 DNA reads TGTGCCACCGGAGCAGGGGGCGAGTACAATGAGCAGTTCTTC. V is TRBV5-4 and J is TRBJ2-1, with 8 nucleotides matching TRBD1. Germline trimming cut 9 bases from V and 4 bases from J; bases unmatched to any gene: 9. The CDR3 runs to 14 residues. Germline CDR1 reads SGHNT; CDR2 reads YYREEE (reference sequence). The full variable domain, in which reference TRBV5-4 and TRBJ2-1 provide the parts outside the CDR3, is ETGVTQSPTHLIKTRGQQVTLRCSSQSGHNTVSWYQQALGQGPQFIFQYYREEENGRGNFPPRFSGLQFPNYSSELNVNALELDDSALYLCATGAGGEYNEQFFGPGTRLTVL.

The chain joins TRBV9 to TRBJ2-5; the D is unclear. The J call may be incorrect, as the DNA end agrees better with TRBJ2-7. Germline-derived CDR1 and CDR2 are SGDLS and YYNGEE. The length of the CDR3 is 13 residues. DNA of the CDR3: TGTGCCAGCAGCACAGCACAGCTGTACGAGCAGTACTTC. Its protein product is CASSTAQLYEQYF.

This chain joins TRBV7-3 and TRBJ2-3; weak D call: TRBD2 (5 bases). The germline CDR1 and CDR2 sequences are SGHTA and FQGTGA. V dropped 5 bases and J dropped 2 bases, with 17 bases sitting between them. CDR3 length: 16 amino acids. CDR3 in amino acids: CASSPQGPGNTDTQYF. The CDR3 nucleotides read TGTGCCAGCAGCCCCCAAGGACCGGGGAACACAGATACGCAGTATTTT.

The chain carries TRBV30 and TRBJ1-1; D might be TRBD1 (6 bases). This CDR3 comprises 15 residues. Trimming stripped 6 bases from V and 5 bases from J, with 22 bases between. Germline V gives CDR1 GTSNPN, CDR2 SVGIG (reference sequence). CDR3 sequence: CACPSVGGARTEAFF. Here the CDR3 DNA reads TGTGCCTGCCCCTCCGTTGGGGGGGCGAGGACTGAAGCTTTCTTT.

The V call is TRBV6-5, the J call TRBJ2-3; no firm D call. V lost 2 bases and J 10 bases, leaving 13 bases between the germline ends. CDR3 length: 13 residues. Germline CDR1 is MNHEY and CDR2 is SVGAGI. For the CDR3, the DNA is TGTGCCAGCAGTTACCGGCAGCAGGTCCCGCAGTATTTT. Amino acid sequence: CASSYRQQVPQYF.

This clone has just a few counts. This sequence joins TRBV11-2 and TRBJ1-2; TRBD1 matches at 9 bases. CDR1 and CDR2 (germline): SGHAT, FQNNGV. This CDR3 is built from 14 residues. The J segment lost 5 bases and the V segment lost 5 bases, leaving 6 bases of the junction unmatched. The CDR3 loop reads CASSLQGARYGYTF. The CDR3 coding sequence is TGTGCCAGCAGCCTACAGGGGGCTCGTTATGGCTACACCTTC.

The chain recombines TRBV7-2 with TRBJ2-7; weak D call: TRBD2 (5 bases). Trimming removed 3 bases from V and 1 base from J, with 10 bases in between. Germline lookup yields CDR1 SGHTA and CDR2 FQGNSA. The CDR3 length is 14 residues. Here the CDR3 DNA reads TGTGCCAGCAGCTTTGGGCGGGCATCCTACGAGCAGTACTTC. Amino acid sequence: CASSFGRASYEQYF.